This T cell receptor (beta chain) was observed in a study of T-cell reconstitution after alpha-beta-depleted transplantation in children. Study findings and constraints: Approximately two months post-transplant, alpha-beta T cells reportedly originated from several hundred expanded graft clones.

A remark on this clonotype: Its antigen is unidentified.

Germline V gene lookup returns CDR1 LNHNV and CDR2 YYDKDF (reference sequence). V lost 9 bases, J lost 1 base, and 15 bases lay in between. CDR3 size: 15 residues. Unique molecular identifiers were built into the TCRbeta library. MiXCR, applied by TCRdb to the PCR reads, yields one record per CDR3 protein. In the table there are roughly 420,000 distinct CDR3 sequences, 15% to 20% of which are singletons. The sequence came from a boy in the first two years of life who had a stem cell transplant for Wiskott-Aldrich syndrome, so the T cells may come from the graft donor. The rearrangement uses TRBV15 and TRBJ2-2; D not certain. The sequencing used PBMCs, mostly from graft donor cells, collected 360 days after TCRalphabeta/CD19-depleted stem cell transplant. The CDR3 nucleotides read TGTGCCACAGGTGGGTTTCGCGGGAACACCGGGGAGCTGTTTTTT. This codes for CATGGFRGNTGELFF.